Listed below are T cell receptor beta chains from one sample, sequenced in a study of cytomegalovirus exposure and HLA in healthy donors. The assay was immunoSEQ multiplex PCR, and TCRdb's table has in-frame clones only and misses some. The table shows fewer than 200,000 clones, with 84% occurring only once. Source material: PBMCs. The origin of the receptors is a man between 25 and 39 years old in good health and CMV-seronegative. Both conserved end residues are part of each CDR3. A D gene is named only where the DNA matches it firmly. Clone size is stated in some rows and not others, as once, few, many or a class when expanded.

V,size,D,J,DNA,CDR3
TRBV27,.,TRBD1,TRBJ2-2,TGTGCCAGCAGTTTACCCCCTGGGACAGGGGGCTTCGGGGAGCTGTTTTTT,CASSLPPGTGGFGELFF
TRBV29-1,.,TRBD2,TRBJ2-1,TGCAGCGTTGCTAAGACTAGCCTAGGAGATGAGCAGTTCTTC,CSVAKTSLGDEQFF
TRBV27,.,TRBD1,TRBJ2-7,TGTGCCAGCAGTTTAGATACAGGGGGGAAATCCGGCGAGCAGTACTTC,CASSLDTGGKSGEQYF
TRBV5-6,.,.,TRBJ1-2,TGTGCCAGCAGCTTGGATAATTCAGGGGCCTATGGCTACACCTTC,CASSLDNSGAYGYTF
TRBV19,.,TRBD1,TRBJ1-1,TGTGCCAGTAGTCCGAGACAGGGGATGAATGCTTTCTTT,CASSPRQGMNAFF
TRBV19,.,TRBD2,TRBJ2-1,TGTGCCAGTAGCCCAGCGGGGTCCTACAATGAGCAGTTCTTC,CASSPAGSYNEQFF
TRBV5-1,.,.,TRBJ2-7,TGCGCCAGCCATACGGGGAGCTCCTACGAGCAGTACTTC,CASHTGSSYEQYF
TRBV30,few,TRBD1,TRBJ2-3,TGTGCCTGGAGTGGGGGACAGATAGTCACAGATACGCAGTATTTT,CAWSGGQIVTDTQYF
TRBV30,.,TRBD1,TRBJ1-5,TGTGCCTGGAGTGTTAGCAGGGGGACCAGCAATCAGCCCCAGCATTTT,CAWSVSRGTSNQPQHF
TRBV14,.,TRBD2,TRBJ2-1,TGTGCCAGCAGCCCCTTAGCGGGAGGGCCGAATGAGCAGTTCTTC,CASSPLAGGPNEQFF
TRBV14,once,TRBD2,TRBJ2-1,TGTGCCAGCAGTAAGGGCGGGACTATCTACAATGAGCAGTTCTTC,CASSKGGTIYNEQFF
TRBV7-9,.,.,TRBJ1-1,TGTGCCAGCAGCCCACAGCCGAACACTGAAGCTTTCTTT,CASSPQPNTEAFF
TRBV7-6,.,.,TRBJ1-4,TGTGCCAGCAGCTTAGCCGGGACACCCGGGGATGAAAAACTGTTTTTT,CASSLAGTPGDEKLFF
TRBV10-3,.,TRBD1,TRBJ1-2,TGTGCCATCAAAGTGGACAGGGGGCCCCTGCGAGTCTATGGCTACACCTTC,CAIKVDRGPLRVYGYTF
TRBV4-3,.,.,TRBJ1-4,TGCGCCAGCAGCCGACGGGGGGGGCCTGCTGAAAAACTGTTTTTT,CASSRRGGPAEKLFF
TRBV18,.,TRBD1,TRBJ1-5,TGTGCCAGCTCACCCGGGACAGTCAATCAGCCCCAGCATTTT,CASSPGTVNQPQHF
TRBV5-1,.,TRBD1,TRBJ2-1,TGCGCCAGCAGCGCCACAGGGGGCGCGCTTTACAATGAGCAGTTCTTC,CASSATGGALYNEQFF
TRBV27,.,TRBD2,TRBJ2-1,TGTGCCAGCAGCTCTACCGGGACTAGCGGGGTGGGGTTCTTC,CASSSTGTSGVGFF
TRBV19,.,TRBD1,TRBJ2-2,TGTGCCAGTAGACCGAGCGCACAGGGGTACCGCGGGGAGCTGTTTTTT,CASRPSAQGYRGELFF
TRBV6-5,.,.,TRBJ1-1,TGTGCCAGCAGTTACTCGATTATCCAGGAAGCTTTCTTT,CASSYSIIQEAFF
TRBV6-6,.,.,TRBJ2-7,TGTGCCAGCAGTTACTCACCAACTGCCCCATACGAGCAGTACTTC,CASSYSPTAPYEQYF
TRBV27,.,.,TRBJ2-3,TGTGCCAGCAGTACGAGGGACACCACAGATACGCAGTATTTT,CASSTRDTTDTQYF
TRBV23-1,.,TRBD2,TRBJ2-1,TGCGCCAGCAGTCATAACTCCGGGACTAGCGCTAGGAATGAGCAGTTCTTC,CASSHNSGTSARNEQFF
TRBV19,.,TRBD2,TRBJ2-1,TGTGCCAGTAGCCCGGCTCTAGCGGGAGTCCCCGAGCAGTTCTTC,CASSPALAGVPEQFF
TRBV19,.,.,TRBJ2-1,TGTGCCAGTAGTATGGACAACCAGTACAATGAGCAGTTCTTC,CASSMDNQYNEQFF
TRBV5-1,once,TRBD1,TRBJ2-1,TGCGCCAGCAAGGATGACAGGGTTTCCCCTGTTGAGCAGTTCTTC,CASKDDRVSPVEQFF
TRBV10-2,.,.,TRBJ1-2,TGCGCCAGCAGCGAAGTGACAGGAAATAACTATGGCTACACCTTC,CASSEVTGNNYGYTF
TRBV2,.,.,TRBJ2-2,TGTGCCAGCAGTTACTACACCGGGGAGCTGTTTTTT,CASSYYTGELFF
TRBV11-3,.,.,TRBJ1-1,TGTGCCAGCAGCTCAAAGACAGTTTACACTGAAGCTTTCTTT,CASSSKTVYTEAFF
TRBV7-9,.,TRBD2,TRBJ2-5,TGTGCCAGCAGCAGGAGGACTAGCGGGAGGACAGTAGAGACCCAGTACTTC,CASSRRTSGRTVETQYF
TRBV30,few,TRBD1,TRBJ2-1,TGTGCCTGGAGTATAACTGGGGACAGGAGGGGGTACTACAATGAGCAGTTCTTC,CAWSITGDRRGYYNEQFF
TRBV9,.,TRBD1,TRBJ1-1,TGTGCCAGCAGCGGACCTCCGGGACAGGGGGCGGCGAGTACTGAAGCTTTCTTT,CASSGPPGQGAASTEAFF
TRBV6-6,once,TRBD1,TRBJ2-7,TGTGCCAGCCACGACCGGGACAGCTCCTACGAGCAGTACTTC,CASHDRDSSYEQYF
TRBV7-9,.,.,TRBJ1-2,TGTGCCAGCAGCTTAGCGGGCAATAACTATGGCTACACCTTC,CASSLAGNNYGYTF
TRBV5-1,.,TRBD1,TRBJ2-1,TGCGCCAGCAGCTTTCGGACAGGGAGCAATGAGCAGTTCTTC,CASSFRTGSNEQFF
TRBV15,once,TRBD1,TRBJ2-6,TGTGCCACCAGCGCAGGGACAGCCTCTGGGGCCAACGTCCTGACTTTC,CATSAGTASGANVLTF
TRBV19,.,.,TRBJ2-2,TGTGCCAGTAGCCCCCTTACGGGGAACACCGGGGAGCTGTTTTTT,CASSPLTGNTGELFF
TRBV2,few,.,TRBJ1-3,TGTGCCAGCAGTGAATTTGGCCCAGGGCTAGGAAACACCATATATTTT,CASSEFGPGLGNTIYF
TRBV5-1,.,TRBD2,TRBJ2-3,TGCGCCAGCAGCTCGAGTGGGTGGGCGGGAGACACAGATACGCAGTATTTT,CASSSSGWAGDTDTQYF
TRBV5-6,.,TRBD2,TRBJ2-1,TGTGCCAGCAGCTTTATCCGGGAGGGCCTGATAATAGACAATGAGCAGTTCTTC,CASSFIREGLIIDNEQFF
TRBV6-1,.,.,TRBJ1-4,TGTGCCAGCAGTCGGACACTCACTAATGAAAAACTGTTTTTT,CASSRTLTNEKLFF
TRBV7-2,.,.,TRBJ2-7,TGTGCCAGCAGCTTAGTTGGGGGCGGCTCCTTGGGGGAGCAGTACTTC,CASSLVGGGSLGEQYF
TRBV5-1,.,.,TRBJ1-3,TGCGCCAGCAGCTTGGAGGAGGGATGGTCTGGAAACACCATATATTTT,CASSLEEGWSGNTIYF
TRBV6-5,.,TRBD1,TRBJ2-2,TGTGCCAGCAGTTACTCTCAGGGGGACCACACCGGGGAGCTGTTTTTT,CASSYSQGDHTGELFF
TRBV6-1,.,TRBD1,TRBJ1-2,TGTGCCGGGTGGGACAGGGGGCCCTATGGCTACACCTTC,CAGWDRGPYGYTF
TRBV7-9,.,.,TRBJ1-1,TGTGCCAGCAGCCGGGAGTCGCACACTGAAGCTTTCTTT,CASSRESHTEAFF
TRBV5-6,.,TRBD2,TRBJ2-1,TGTGCCAGCAGCTCGAAACGGACTAGCTTTTATTCCAATGAGCAGTTCTTC,CASSSKRTSFYSNEQFF
TRBV4-1,.,TRBD1,TRBJ1-3,TGCGCCAGCAGCCAAGAAGCCTCGGCAGGGGGTTTGAACACCATATATTTT,CASSQEASAGGLNTIYF
TRBV9,.,.,TRBJ1-5,TGTGCCAGCAGCCGGAGGGAGGGTCAGCCCCAGCATTTT,CASSRREGQPQHF
TRBV29-1,.,.,TRBJ2-5,TGCAGCGTTGACGGGTGGCAGGGGGAGACCCAGTACTTC,CSVDGWQGETQYF
TRBV2,.,TRBD2,TRBJ2-4,TGTGCCAGCAACCGCGGGACTAGTAAAAACATTCAGTACTTC,CASNRGTSKNIQYF
TRBV27,.,TRBD2,TRBJ2-1,TGTGCCAGCAGTTTGACTAGCGGTCTGGGAAATGAGCAGTTCTTC,CASSLTSGLGNEQFF
TRBV6-1,.,.,TRBJ2-6,TGTGCCAGTAGGGCAGGGTCTGGGGCCAACGTCCTGACTTTC,CASRAGSGANVLTF
TRBV5-1,.,TRBD1,TRBJ2-4,TGCGCCAGCAGCCACGGACAGGCAGGGATTCAGTACTTC,CASSHGQAGIQYF
TRBV27,.,TRBD1,TRBJ2-7,TGTGCCAGCAGTTCACCGAACAGGGGCCGCACCTACGAGCAGTACTTC,CASSSPNRGRTYEQYF
TRBV5-1,.,TRBD1,TRBJ2-4,TGCGCCAGCAGCTCGAGGACAGGTGTAAACATTCAGTACTTC,CASSSRTGVNIQYF
TRBV10-3,.,.,TRBJ2-3,TGTGCCATCAGTGAGGTACTGCTTGATACGCAGTATTTT,CAISEVLLDTQYF